A single sample gave rise to the 17 T cell receptor beta chains below, sequenced in a study of tumor-infiltrating lymphocytes in primary liver carcinoma. Without any cell sorting, roughly 20-32 mg of bulk tissue yielded co-extracted RNA and DNA. From roughly 500 ng total RNA, TCR beta cDNA was generated with a primer in the constant region. Each TCR beta library was derived from three nested multiplex PCR rounds that employed slightly modified ARM-PCR. Investigators reported that the first two PCR rounds, at around 11 cycles each, used TRBV1-TRBV30 forward primers with a C-beta reverse primer. In TCRdb, the multiplex PCR reads were re-called with MiXCR into one record per CDR3 protein. The sample has approximately 110,000 distinct CDR3 sequences; around 60% are singletons. Sequencing was done on a sample of liver tumor tissue from sampling region 1. Sample subset: tumor region T1, superior pole. Source of these receptors: a woman aged 55-70 years with primary liver carcinoma and hepatitis B virus infection.

At least ten counts were recorded for this clonotype. The rearrangement uses TRBV6-1 and TRBJ2-7; TRBD2 matches at 13 bases. CDR3 length equals 14 residues. The germline V gene encodes CDR1 MNHNS and CDR2 SASEGT. V lost 8 bases, J lost 6 bases, and 7 bases stayed unmatched. CDR3 in amino acids: CASGTSGTSIEQYF. Here the CDR3 DNA reads TGTGCCAGCGGGACTAGCGGGACTTCTATCGAGCAGTACTTC.

In its sample, this clonotype was seen many times. This chain uses TRBV12-3 or TRBV12-4 with TRBJ1-2; TRBD1 matches at 8 bases. CDR3 size: 14 residues. J lost 6 bases, V lost 5 bases, and 8 bases had no gene match. The CDR3 DNA sequence: TGTGCCAGCAGTCGCCGGACAGGGCCCGATGGCTACACCTTC. Protein product: CASSRRTGPDGYTF.

This clonotype was seen only once. A read error is possible here, since a much larger clone lies one base away. The rearrangement links TRBV12-3 or TRBV12-4 to TRBJ1-2, with D uncertain. CDR3 size: 13 residues. Between the trimmed V and J ends, which lost 7 bases and 7 bases, there was a span of 16 bases. Written as DNA, the CDR3 is TGTGCCAGCAATTTTGGGCAGTCAGGTGGCTACACCTTC. Protein product: CASNFGQSGGYTF.

About this clonotype itself: A much larger clone differs by one base, so this may be a read error. This is likely a read error, given that the CDR3 carries no conserved phenylalanine or tryptophan at its end. The chain combines TRBV6-5 with TRBJ2-3, with D possibly being TRBD2 (5 bases). Germline CDR1 reads MNHEY; CDR2 reads SVGAGI. The CDR3 extends over 16 amino acids. The germline V and J ends were trimmed by 6 bases and 0 bases, with 16 bases remaining between them. This CDR3 reads CASSLSLPGSTDTQYL. CDR3 DNA sequence: TGTGCCAGCAGCTTGTCCCTTCCGGGAAGCACAGATACGCAGTATTTA.

On this clonotype itself: A single base separates this from a much larger clone, so it may be a read error. The chain has TRBV6-5 and TRBJ2-7; either TRBD1 or TRBD2 may supply D (6 bases each). The V and J ends lost 6 bases and 0 bases respectively, with 15 bases between them. There are 15 residues in the CDR3. Germline-derived CDR1 and CDR2 are MNHEY and SVGAGI. The chain's CDR3 is CASSPGARASYEQYF. The CDR3 nucleotides are TGTGCCAGCAGCCCGGGGGCACGGGCCTCCTACGAGCAGTACTTC.

Only a few counts were recorded for this clonotype. This may arise from a read error, as a much more abundant clone is one base away. The V gene is TRBV12-3 or TRBV12-4, the J gene TRBJ2-7; D ambiguous. The CDR3 extends over 13 amino acids. The CDR3 nucleotides read TGTGCCAGCAGTTTAGACACCTCCTTCGAGCAGTACTTC. This gives the protein CASSLDTSFEQYF.

A remark on this clonotype: An end of the junction does not agree with germline; a read error may underlie this. V is TRBV12-3 or TRBV12-4 and J is TRBJ2-7, with a weak D call TRBD2 (5 bases). CDR3 size: 15 residues. CDR3 sequence: CANSLVQRAGDEQYF. DNA of the CDR3: TGTGCCAACAGTTTAGTCCAGAGGGCGGGCGACGAGCAGTACTTC.

For this clonotype: An end of the junction does not agree with germline; a read error may underlie this. This chain links TRBV14 with TRBJ2-2; the D gene is possibly TRBD2 (5 bases). The germline CDR1 and CDR2 sequences are SGHDN and FVKESK. This CDR3 has 16 residues. For the CDR3, the DNA is TGTGTCAGCAGCCAAAAACTCACAGCGAACACCGGGGTGCTGTTTTTT. Protein sequence: CVSSQKLTANTGVLFF.

This clonotype appeared many times. The chain links TRBV14 to TRBJ1-1; D is ambiguous. The ends were cut back, 0 bases at V and 10 bases at J, with 15 bases in the middle. Germline lookup yields CDR1 SGHDN and CDR2 FVKESK. The CDR3 totals 14 residues. CDR3 region: CASSQDFAGVGAFF. In nucleotides, the CDR3 is TGTGCCAGCAGCCAAGATTTCGCCGGTGTGGGAGCTTTCTTT.

As regards this clonotype: The conserved phenylalanine or tryptophan is not found at the CDR3 terminus, so this likely reflects a read error. The V call is TRBV11-3, the J call TRBJ2-1; D not certain. The germline CDR1 and CDR2 sequences are SGHNT and YENEEA. This CDR3 comprises 12 residues. CDR3 nucleotides: TGTGCCGGCAGCTTAGAAGGGAATGAGCAGTTCATC. Protein: CAGSLEGNEQFI.

This clonotype appeared once. One junction end does not reproduce the germline sequence, and a read error may be involved. The chain combines TRBV11-2 with TRBJ1-3; 9 nucleotides agree with TRBD1. The germline V gene has CDR1 SGHAT and CDR2 FQNNGV. This CDR3 has 19 residues. In DNA, the CDR3 is TGTGCAAGCAACTCACCGAGACAGGGGGGACTCGCCTCTGGAAACACCATATATTTT. Translating it yields CASNSPRQGGLASGNTIYF.

This clonotype has only a few counts. J is TRBJ2-5 and V is TRBV7-2; D gene uncertain. CDR3 length: 14 amino acids. Germline CDR1 reads SGHTA; CDR2 reads FQGNSA. Trimming cost V 5 bases and J 5 bases, with 15 bases left between them. The chain's CDR3 is CASSTLDGWETQYF. The CDR3 DNA reads TGTGCCAGCAGCACCCTGGACGGGTGGGAGACCCAGTACTTC. Drawing the rest from reference TRBV7-2 and TRBJ2-5, the complete variable domain is GAGVSQSPSNKVTEKGKDVELRCDPISGHTALYWYRQSLGQGLEFLIYFQGNSAPDKSGLPSDRFSAERTGGSVSTLTIQRTQQEDSAVYLCASSTLDGWETQYFGPGTRLLVL.

A word on this clonotype: Since a much larger clone is just one base distant, this may be a read error. V gene TRBV12-5 combines with J gene TRBJ2-1; D not certain. In germline, CDR1 is LGHNT, CDR2 FRNRAP. This CDR3 contains 14 residues. Trimming pared 2 bases from V and 10 bases from J, leaving 15 bases between. This CDR3 is CASGLRQETYEQFF. In DNA form, the CDR3 reads TGTGCTAGTGGTTTGAGGCAGGAAACCTACGAGCAGTTCTTC.

The chain has TRBV11-3 and TRBJ2-7; D gene unclear. The CDR3 is 14 residues long. Between the trimmed V and J ends, which lost 5 bases and 2 bases, there was a span of 13 bases. Germline assignment: CDR1 SGHNT and CDR2 YENEEA. The CDR3 here is CASSLPTRPYEQYF. CDR3 nucleotides: TGTGCCAGCAGCCTCCCCACGAGACCCTACGAGCAGTACTTC.

This clonotype has a single count. The chain employs TRBV30 and TRBJ1-5; a weak D match, TRBD1 (6 bases). With 1 base removed from V and 3 bases from J, the gap between germline ends came to 10 bases. CDR1 GTSNPN and CDR2 SVGIG come from the germline V gene (reference sequence). This CDR3 contains 14 residues. The DNA for the CDR3 is TGTGCCTGGAGTGCAGGACAGCCCAATCAGCCCCAGCATTTT. Its translation is CAWSAGQPNQPQHF.

Details on this clonotype: The CDR3 end shows no conserved phenylalanine or tryptophan, and so a read error is likely. No DNA is shown, since the ends of the CDR3 on it are uncertain; the CDR3 is the one TCRdb lists. The V call is TRBV11-3, the J call TRBJ2-2; TRBD1 was called by the table and not checked on the DNA. Termini included, the CDR3 measures 13 amino acids. Per germline, CDR1 SGHNT and CDR2 YENEEA. CDR3 amino acids: CASSLEGAGELFY.

The chain carries TRBV19 and TRBJ2-1; 7 bases map to TRBD2. The ends lost 1 base at V and 7 bases at J; junction bases unmatched: 7. This CDR3 spans 15 amino acids. Per the germline V gene, CDR1 is LNHDA and CDR2 is SQIVND (reference sequence). The chain's CDR3 is CASSIAAGVSNEQFF. The CDR3 DNA follows: TGTGCCAGTAGTATAGCCGCGGGAGTCAGTAATGAGCAGTTCTTC.